These 31 T cell receptor beta chains share one sample of origin, sequenced in a study of shared clonotypes between healthy human individuals. TCRdb's table, derived via immunoSEQ multiplex PCR, lists solely in-frame clones and lacks some. The sample holds hundreds of thousands of clones, roughly 79% seen once. The source material was PBMCs. The receptors stem from a woman aged 40 to 49 in good health. Some clones in this sample may be carry-over from other donors' samples.

V usage is TRBV28 and J usage is TRBJ2-5; D not resolved. The CDR3 has 12 amino acids. Trimming took off 10 bases at V and 4 bases at J, with 13 bases between the two ends. Germline V lookup: CDR1 MDHEN, CDR2 SYDVKM. CDR3 DNA sequence: TGTGCCAACGGACCCCCGGGAGAGACCCAGTACTTC. This gives the protein CANGPPGETQYF.

The chain has TRBV19 and TRBJ2-3; a weak D match, TRBD2 (6 bases). V lost 3 bases and J lost 1, with 14 bases in between. The germline CDR1 and CDR2 sequences are LNHDA and SQIVND (reference sequence). The CDR3 has 16 amino acids. The CDR3 is CASSMTSGRRTDTQYF. CDR3 nucleotide sequence: TGTGCCAGTAGTATGACTTCCGGGAGACGCACAGATACGCAGTATTTT. The entire variable domain, with the rest obtained from reference TRBV19 and TRBJ2-3, is as follows: DGGITQSPKYLFRKEGQNVTLSCEQNLNHDAMYWYRQDPGQGLRLIYYSQIVNDFQKGDIAEGYSVSREKKESFPLTVTSAQKNPTAFYLCASSMTSGRRTDTQYFGPGTRLTVL.

The chain uses TRBV28 and TRBJ2-7; 7 bases align to TRBD1. Germline trimming cut 8 bases from V and 4 bases from J; bases unmatched to any gene: 11. CDR1 is MDHEN and CDR2 is SYDVKM in the germline V gene. The CDR3 is made up of 14 amino acids. The CDR3, as DNA: TGTGCCAGCGGAGAGGCAGGGGGTTTTTACGAGCAGTACTTC. This sequence encodes CASGEAGGFYEQYF.

The V and J genes are TRBV5-1 and TRBJ2-1; D is uncertain. The CDR3 spans 13 residues. V lost 2 bases to trimming and J lost 5 bases, with 8 bases between them. Germline CDR1 is SGHRS and CDR2 is YFSETQ. The CDR3 here is CASSFFQNNEQFF. CDR3 DNA sequence: TGCGCCAGCAGCTTTTTCCAGAACAATGAGCAGTTCTTC.

The chain uses TRBV6-1 and TRBJ2-7; TRBD2 matches at 13 bases. Germline CDR1 and CDR2: MNHNS and SASEGT. The CDR3 contains 14 residues. J was trimmed by 9 bases and V by 8 bases; bases with no gene match: 10. The CDR3 DNA follows: TGTGCCAGCGGCCGGGGACTAGCGGGATTTGGGCAGTACTTC. Translation gives CASGRGLAGFGQYF.

This chain links TRBV9 with TRBJ2-7; D ambiguous. CDR1 is SGDLS, CDR2 YYNGEE, per germline. V lost 0 bases and J 0 bases, leaving 10 bases between the germline ends. The CDR3 runs to 15 residues. The chain's CDR3 is CASSVGAKRSYEQYF. The CDR3, as DNA: TGTGCCAGCAGCGTAGGGGCCAAACGCTCCTACGAGCAGTACTTC.

The chain joins TRBV5-1 to TRBJ2-7; 10 nucleotides line up with TRBD1. Trimming cost V 1 base and J 7 bases; bases outside gene matches: 8. This CDR3 is built from 15 residues. Germline V lookup: CDR1 SGHRS, CDR2 YFSETQ. The CDR3 DNA reads as TGCGCCAGCAGCTTGACCGGGACAGGGGTTGGAGAGCAGTACTTC. Its translation: CASSLTGTGVGEQYF. The full variable domain, with the rest looked up from reference TRBV5-1 and TRBJ2-7, is KAGVTQTPRYLIKTRGQQVTLSCSPISGHRSVSWYQQTPGQGLQFLFEYFSETQRNKGNFPGRFSGRQFSNSRSEMNVSTLELGDSALYLCASSLTGTGVGEQYFGPGTRLTVT.

The rearrangement uses TRBV10-3 and TRBJ2-1; TRBD2 aligns across 11 bases. The CDR3 is made up of 15 amino acids. Per the germline V gene, CDR1 is ENHRY and CDR2 is SYGVKD. V lost 10 bases to trimming and J lost 4 bases; unmatched junction nucleotides: 9. The CDR3 here is CATATTSGEYNEQFF. As DNA, the CDR3 is TGTGCCACCGCAACGACTAGCGGGGAATACAATGAGCAGTTCTTC.

V usage is TRBV28 and J usage is TRBJ1-5, with TRBD1 as a possible D gene (6 bases). The ends were cut back, 3 bases at V and 2 bases at J, with 11 bases in the middle. There are 15 residues in the CDR3. CDR1 is MDHEN, CDR2 SYDVKM, per germline. As DNA, the CDR3 is TGTGCCAGCAGTTTGGGGGCGCGGGGCAATCAGCCCCAGCATTTT. Translated, it gives CASSLGARGNQPQHF.

A single count supports this clone. The chain employs TRBV11-2 and TRBJ2-5; D is unresolved. The J call could be wrong; TRBJ2-7 is a better fit for the DNA end. This CDR3 has 14 amino acids. CDR1 SGHAT and CDR2 FQNNGV come from the germline V gene. The DNA of the CDR3 is TGTGCCAGCAGCCATGGTGGGGTCGTCTACGAGCAGTACTTC. As protein: CASSHGGVVYEQYF.

J is TRBJ2-1 and V is TRBV18, with D hard to call. Trimming took off 3 bases at V and 6 bases at J, with 3 bases between the two ends. CDR3 length: 11 residues. Germline lookup yields CDR1 KGHSH and CDR2 LQKENI. CDR3 bases: TGTGCCAGCTCACCTGCCAATGAGCAGTTCTTC. It is translated as CASSPANEQFF. Looking up the rest from reference TRBV18 and TRBJ2-1 gives the full variable domain: NAGVMQNPRHLVRRRGQEARLRCSPMKGHSHVYWYRQLPEEGLKFMVYLQKENIIDESGMPKERFSAEFPKEGPSILRIQQVVRGDSAAYFCASSPANEQFFGPGTRLTVL.

The chain employs TRBV6-1 and TRBJ2-7; maybe TRBD2 (6 bases). The germline V and J ends were trimmed by 1 base and 5 bases, with 15 bases remaining between them. Germline V CDR1 and CDR2: MNHNS, SASEGT. The CDR3 consists of 15 residues. CDR3 loop: CASSEVVGDFHEQYF. The CDR3 DNA reads as TGTGCCAGCAGTGAAGTCGTAGGGGACTTCCACGAGCAGTACTTC.

V is TRBV27 and J is TRBJ1-5; D is unresolved. The germline gives CDR1 MNHEY, CDR2 SMNVEV (reference sequence). This CDR3 spans 14 amino acids. V gave up 6 bases and J gave up 0 bases, with 9 bases separating them. CDR3: CASSPLGSNQPQHF. The CDR3 region has the DNA TGTGCCAGCAGCCCTCTGGGTAGCAATCAGCCCCAGCATTTT.

The J gene is TRBJ2-1, the V gene TRBV18; tentative D call: TRBD2 (5 bases). Germline-derived CDR1 and CDR2 are KGHSH and LQKENI. The V end was cut by 4 bases, the J end by 5 bases, with 12 bases between. This CDR3 contains 14 residues. The CDR3 loop is CASSLLLGNNEQFF. CDR3 nucleotide sequence: TGTGCCAGCTCACTTCTACTCGGGAACAATGAGCAGTTCTTC.

The chain combines TRBV28 with TRBJ2-7, with no clear D. CDR3 length equals 11 residues. V lost 3 bases to trimming and J lost 5 bases, with 5 bases between them. The V gene's germline CDR1 is MDHEN and CDR2 SYDVKM. As DNA, the CDR3 is TGTGCCAGCAGTTTGCGTCACGAGCAGTACTTC. This translates into CASSLRHEQYF.

This chain joins TRBV4-1 and TRBJ2-7; 10 bases align to TRBD2. The length of the CDR3 is 15 residues. CDR1 and CDR2 (germline): MGHRA, YSYEKL. Germline trimming cut 2 bases from V and 2 bases from J; bases unmatched to any gene: 3. CDR3 coding DNA: TGCGCCAGCAGCCAAACTAGCGGGGACCCCTACGAGCAGTACTTC. Translation gives CASSQTSGDPYEQYF.

The chain joins TRBV28 to TRBJ2-7; TRBD2 aligns across 9 bases. The CDR3 consists of 14 residues. The germline V gene encodes CDR1 MDHEN and CDR2 SYDVKM. The ends lost 3 bases at V and 7 bases at J; junction bases unmatched: 7. CDR3 residues: CASSFVAGAGEQYF. The CDR3 bases are TGTGCCAGCAGTTTTGTAGCGGGAGCAGGGGAGCAGTACTTC.

The genes are TRBV30 and TRBJ2-7, with 8 nucleotides matching TRBD2. Germline loops: CDR1 GTSNPN, CDR2 SVGIG (reference sequence). This CDR3 is built from 15 residues. The junction had 5 bases not matched to a gene; V was cut back by 0 bases and J by 1 base. The CDR3 sequence: CAWSVRGGWSYEQYF. CDR3 DNA: TGTGCCTGGAGTGTACGGGGGGGCTGGTCCTACGAGCAGTACTTC.

This rearrangement joins TRBV18 to TRBJ1-3; D is ambiguous. Germline CDR1 and CDR2: KGHSH and LQKENI. Trimming took 0 bases from V and 7 from J, leaving 10 bases between them. This CDR3 is built from 14 residues. CDR3: CASSPPGSGNTIYF. In DNA form, the CDR3 reads TGTGCCAGCTCACCACCAGGGTCGGGGAACACCATATATTTT.

This clone has only one observation. The chain recombines TRBV5-1 with TRBJ2-2; D possibly matches TRBD1 or TRBD2 (5 bases each). This CDR3 contains 11 residues. Looked up from germline, CDR1 is SGHRS and CDR2 is YFSETQ. The V end lost 5 bases, the J end lost 6 bases, and 5 bases lay between the germline ends. The CDR3 here is CASRGAGELFF. In nucleotides, the CDR3 is TGCGCCAGCAGGGGGGCCGGGGAGCTGTTTTTT.

This chain links TRBV5-5 with TRBJ2-3; TRBD2 agrees at 15 bases. V lost 4 bases, J lost 8 bases, and 5 bases stayed unmatched. CDR3 length: 15 residues. Germline lookup yields CDR1 SGHKS and CDR2 YYEKEE (reference sequence). The CDR3 reads CASSPGLAGGVTQYF. The CDR3 DNA sequence: TGTGCCAGCAGCCCAGGACTAGCGGGAGGGGTTACGCAGTATTTT.

The rearrangement links TRBV29-1 to TRBJ2-7; 9 bases are a match to TRBD2. Per the germline V gene, CDR1 is SQVTM and CDR2 is ANQGSEA. J lost 2 bases, V lost 4 bases, and 3 bases had no gene match. The CDR3 sequence is 13 residues long. CDR3 region: CSVGTSEPYEQYF. The CDR3 coding sequence is TGCAGCGTTGGGACTAGCGAGCCCTACGAGCAGTACTTC.

The gene calls are TRBV7-3 and TRBJ2-2, with TRBD2 matching 8 bases. The CDR3 spans 16 residues. Germline assignment: CDR1 SGHTA and CDR2 FQGTGA. The V segment lost 5 bases and the J segment 4 bases; nucleotides outside the gene matches: 9. CDR3 amino acids: CASSPLTSGGTGELFF. CDR3 nucleotides: TGTGCCAGCAGCCCCCTTACTAGCGGAGGCACCGGGGAGCTGTTTTTT. The entire variable domain, with the rest obtained from reference TRBV7-3 and TRBJ2-2, is as follows: GAGVSQTPSNKVTEKGKYVELRCDPISGHTALYWYRQSLGQGPEFLIYFQGTGAADDSGLPNDRFFAVRPEGSVSTLKIQRTERGDSAVYLCASSPLTSGGTGELFFGEGSRLTVL.

CDR3 protein: CASSLVGGTNTEAFF. The CDR3 nucleotides are TGCGCCAGCAGCTTGGTGGGGGGCACGAACACTGAAGCTTTCTTT. V gene TRBV5-1 combines with J gene TRBJ1-1; a weak D match, TRBD1 (6 bases). This CDR3 region has 15 residues. Between the trimmed V and J ends, which lost 0 bases and 1 base, there was a span of 10 bases. CDR1 is SGHRS, CDR2 YFSETQ, per germline.

The J gene is TRBJ2-7, the V gene TRBV7-9; the match to TRBD1 covers 8 bases. The germline V gene has CDR1 SEHNR and CDR2 FQNEAQ (reference sequence). This CDR3 contains 15 residues. Trimming took 3 bases from V and 0 from J; bases not matched to a gene: 4. The CDR3 loop reads CASSFLQGVSYEQYF. CDR3 coding DNA: TGTGCCAGCAGCTTTTTACAGGGGGTCTCCTACGAGCAGTACTTC.

V is TRBV5-1 and J is TRBJ1-2; 8 bases line up with TRBD1. With 0 bases clipped from V and 8 bases from J, the junction kept 3 bases outside the gene matches. Germline V gene data show CDR1 as SGHRS and CDR2 as YFSETQ. There are 13 residues in the CDR3. The CDR3 DNA follows: TGCGCCAGCAGCTTGGGGAGACAGGGGGGCTACACCTTC. Translation gives CASSLGRQGGYTF.

The rearrangement links TRBV10-1 to TRBJ2-2; 10 positions match TRBD2. Germline V gene data show CDR1 as WNHNN and CDR2 as SYGVQD (reference sequence). This CDR3 comprises 14 residues. V was clipped by 10 bases and J by 5 bases; unmatched bases: 7. DNA of the CDR3: TGCGCCACGACCCTAGCGGGAGTGACCGGGGAGCTGTTTTTT. Translating it yields CATTLAGVTGELFF.

This clone was recorded once. This chain links TRBV11-3 with TRBJ2-3; D is perhaps TRBD1 (5 bases). The CDR3 spans 14 residues. From germline, CDR1 is SGHNT and CDR2 YENEEA. Trimming left V 5 bases short and J 0 bases short, with 9 bases between. CDR3 loop: CASSRTRSTDTQYF. For the CDR3, the DNA is TGTGCCAGCAGCAGGACACGGAGCACAGATACGCAGTATTTT.

A single count supports this clone. The rearrangement links TRBV7-2 to TRBJ2-4; D might be TRBD2 (5 bases). Germline values: CDR1 SGHTA, CDR2 FQGNSA. The CDR3 totals 13 residues. Trimming took off 10 bases at V and 6 bases at J, with 16 bases between the two ends. CDR3 sequence (DNA): TGTGCCACGCACGGACCCGAGGGAAACATTCAGTACTTC. It specifies CATHGPEGNIQYF.

This chain's CDR3 is CASREQGGPQHF. CDR3 in DNA: TGTGCCAGCCGGGAGCAGGGGGGGCCCCAGCATTTT. The chain couples TRBV27 to TRBJ1-5; 7 nucleotides line up with TRBD1. Germline CDR1 MNHEY, CDR2 SMNVEV (reference sequence). Unmatched junction bases numbered 7, after V lost 8 bases and J lost 9 bases. This CDR3 is 12 amino acids long.

As for this clone: At one end, the junction sequence differs from germline, possibly due to a read error. The rearrangement links TRBV29-1 to TRBJ2-5; 10 positions agree with TRBD1. The CDR3 has 13 amino acids. Germline V gives CDR1 SQVTM, CDR2 ANQGSEA. CDR3 region: CSVELTGGPHWDF. Written as DNA, the CDR3 is TGCAGCGTTGAATTGACAGGGGGCCCCCACTGGGACTTC.